This T cell receptor beta chain was captured in a study of blood T cell repertoires in COVID-19. Study summary: The United States, Italy and Spain were the sources of the acute and convalescent COVID-19 samples. Sources were T cells, B-cell-depleted T cells, or PBMCs; the material itself was cDNA or gDNA.

Original analysis: Cell counts per sample came from amplifying reference gene primers. Clones were sequenced by immunoSEQ multiplex PCR, and TCRdb holds only the in-frame ones, with some missing. That table supplies the V and J calls and clone size; D and trimming were determined from the DNA. The sample has 25,000 to 35,000 clones; about 82% are singletons. Sequenced input: peripheral blood. This clonotype was sampled from a man aged 60-69 years with active COVID-19.

CDR3 sequence: CASSQYASGSSYNEQFF. CDR3 sequence (DNA): TGTGCCAGCAGCCAATATGCTAGCGGGAGCTCCTACAATGAGCAGTTCTTC. The gene calls are TRBV14 and TRBJ2-1; 10 positions match TRBD2. CDR1 is SGHDN and CDR2 is FVKESK in the germline V gene. The CDR3 is 17 residues long. V was pared by 2 bases and J by 0 bases, with 4 bases of the junction left unmatched.